This entry lists 11 T cell receptor beta chains sequenced from one sample in a study of blood T cell repertoires in COVID-19. Using immunoSEQ multiplex PCR, the repertoire was profiled, and TCRdb retains in-frame clones only, with some absent. The table shows some 360,000 clones, with around 87% occurring only once. The sample consisted of peripheral blood. The receptors here all came from a woman aged 55-69 years with COVID-19, enrolled during active disease.

The CDR3, as DNA: TGTGCCAGCAGCTTTCAAGGGGGAGTTGAAGCTTTCTTT. Translated: CASSFQGGVEAFF. V usage is TRBV7-9 and J usage is TRBJ1-1, with a tentative D call TRBD1 (6 bases). V dropped 3 bases and J dropped 7 bases, with 12 bases sitting between them. The CDR3 is 13 amino acids. The germline CDR1 and CDR2 sequences are SEHNR and FQNEAQ (reference sequence).

This chain's CDR3 is CASSPRTGTRTEAFF. The CDR3 nucleotides are TGTGCCAGCAGTCCCAGGACAGGGACACGCACTGAAGCTTTCTTT. V and J are TRBV28 and TRBJ1-1; TRBD1 agrees at 8 bases. The V and J ends lost 5 bases and 4 bases, in that order; junction bases with no gene match: 9. The V gene's germline CDR1 is MDHEN and CDR2 SYDVKM. CDR3 length: 15 residues.

This clone was detected only once. The CDR3 DNA sequence: TGTGCCAGCAGCTTAGTGGGGGCCCGCCACCAAGAGACCCAGTACTTC. Its protein is CASSLVGARHQETQYF. V and J are TRBV11-2 and TRBJ2-5, with D possibly being TRBD1 (6 bases). With 1 base removed from V and 0 bases from J, the gap between germline ends came to 12 bases. Germline CDR1 is SGHAT and CDR2 is FQNNGV. The CDR3 loop spans 16 amino acids.

The chain is built from TRBV21-1 and TRBJ1-5. TRBV21-1 is flagged as a pseudogene. The CDR3 runs 14 residues. This chain's CDR3 is CASAGSRPGRPQHF. The DNA for the CDR3 is TGTGCCAGCGCGGGGTCGAGGCCCGGTAGGCCCCAGCATTTT.

The chain recombines TRBV11-2 with TRBJ1-6, with D unclear. Trimming removed 5 bases from V and 4 bases from J, with 15 bases in between. Germline CDR1 reads SGHAT; CDR2 reads FQNNGV. This CDR3 region has 16 residues. Here the CDR3 DNA reads TGTGCCAGCAGCCCCCGGGCGGGAATTTATAATTCACCCCTCCACTTT. Its protein product is CASSPRAGIYNSPLHF.

CDR3 nucleotide sequence: TGTGCCAGCAGCATACCGGGACAGGAAGAGACCCAGTACTTC. It yields the protein CASSIPGQEETQYF. The rearrangement links TRBV5-4 to TRBJ2-5, with 8 nucleotides matching TRBD1. The CDR3 is made up of 14 amino acids. V trimming: 4 bases; J trimming: 3 bases; junction bases outside the gene matches: 5. CDR1 is SGHNT and CDR2 is YYREEE in the germline V gene (reference sequence).

This rearrangement joins TRBV15 to TRBJ1-1; no definite D call. Germline V gene sequence: CDR1 LNHNV, CDR2 YYDKDF (reference sequence). The CDR3 covers 13 residues. Trimming removed 6 bases from V and 6 bases from J, with 14 bases in between. The CDR3 DNA follows: TGTGCCACCAGGCCTACGTTCAAGCCTGAAGCTTTCTTT. The encoded protein is CATRPTFKPEAFF.

The V gene is TRBV6-6, the J gene TRBJ2-3; 10 bases map to TRBD2. V lost 5 bases and J lost 5; bases outside the gene matches: 7. The CDR3 extends over 15 amino acids. CDR1 and CDR2 from the germline V gene are MNHNY and SVGAGI (reference sequence). This CDR3 reads CASSRTSGVGDTQYF. The CDR3 region has the DNA TGTGCCAGCAGTCGAACTAGCGGGGTGGGAGATACGCAGTATTTT.

The V and J genes are TRBV11-3 and TRBJ2-1; perhaps TRBD2 as D (6 bases). This CDR3 is 13 amino acids long. The germline gives CDR1 SGHNT, CDR2 YENEEA. The V and J ends lost 5 bases and 6 bases respectively, with 11 bases between them. CDR3 nucleotide sequence: TGTGCCAGCAGCCGAGGGACTTCCAATGAGCAGTTCTTC. Its translation is CASSRGTSNEQFF.

J is TRBJ1-2 and V is TRBV15; possibly TRBD1 for D (6 bases). The CDR3 is 16 amino acids. Trimming removed 5 bases from V and 4 bases from J, with 20 bases in between. Germline CDR1 and CDR2: LNHNV and YYDKDF (reference sequence). The chain's CDR3 is CATSPPRTALLYGYTF. CDR3 coding DNA: TGTGCCACCAGCCCACCTCGGACAGCCCTCCTCTATGGCTACACCTTC.

The rearrangement uses TRBV11-2 and TRBJ2-7; possible D gene TRBD1, 5 bases. Trimming removed 5 bases from V and 7 bases from J, with 21 bases in between. Germline V gives CDR1 SGHAT, CDR2 FQNNGV. This CDR3 spans 15 amino acids. CDR3 protein: CASSPQDMANDEQYF. The CDR3, as DNA: TGTGCCAGCAGCCCCCAGGACATGGCGAACGATGAGCAGTACTTC.